The clone carrying this TCR beta chain came up a few times. Its antigen is not known. Genomic DNA extracted from bulk tumor tissue served as template. A total of 550 to 650 ng was used per sample. Surgical sampling yielded several biopsies per primary tumor (spaced far apart). Newly diagnosed with untreated non-small cell lung cancer, the patients underwent curative surgery. This specimen belongs to a study of immune heterogeneity within non-small cell lung tumors. Study-wide findings and caveats: Identical dominant CDR3 beta clonotypes spanned tumor sites within a patient, beside site-unique high-frequency clones. Some T-cell receptor beta clonotypes occurred at high frequency. These high-frequency clonotypes were largely distinct between individual patients.

Germline V CDR1 and CDR2: ENHRY, SYGVKD. CDR3 size: 15 residues. Unmatched junction bases numbered 7, after V lost 4 bases and J lost 6 bases. Amplification of the TCR beta CDR3 was achieved through multiplex PCR with 32 V and 13 J primers. MiXCR, run by TCRdb on the multiplex PCR reads, gives a single entry per CDR3 protein. Among tens of thousands of distinct CDR3 sequences, approximately 26% were seen once, and the ten largest hold 3.5% to 5%. The TCR sequence derives from a man in his forties with non-small cell lung cancer. The sequencing sample was made of lung tumor tissue. The chain recombines TRBV10-3 with TRBJ2-1, with 9 bases matching TRBD1. CDR3 sequence (DNA): TGTGCCATCAGTGGGACGGGACAGGGTGGCAATGAGCAGTTCTTC. This sequence encodes CAISGTGQGGNEQFF.